These 3 T cell receptor beta chains originate from one sample sequenced in a study of T-cell reconstitution after alpha-beta-depleted transplantation in children. The TCRbeta library incorporated unique molecular identifiers. TCRdb fed the PCR reads into MiXCR, producing one record per CDR3 protein. The sample records around 500,000 distinct CDR3 sequences, around an eighth being singletons. Source: PBMCs from the stem cell graft donor, taken from the stem cell graft. Receptors originate from a human donor who donated a stem cell graft to a child with combined immunodeficiency.

This clonotype was seen only a few times. The chain carries TRBV4-3 and TRBJ2-5, with a tentative D call TRBD1 (6 bases). With 3 bases removed from V and 4 bases from J, the gap between germline ends came to 21 bases. Germline loops: CDR1 LGHNA, CDR2 YSLEER. CDR3 size: 17 residues. The CDR3 sequence is CASSHVLGQGNLETQYF. The CDR3 region has the DNA TGCGCCAGCAGCCATGTTTTGGGGCAGGGGAATTTAGAGACCCAGTACTTC.

The V gene is TRBV5-1, the J gene TRBJ2-1, with D possibly being TRBD1 or TRBD2 (5 bases each). V was shortened by 4 bases and J by 5 bases, with 16 bases between the two germline ends. CDR3 length: 15 amino acids. Germline V gives CDR1 SGHRS, CDR2 YFSETQ. CDR3 nucleotides: TGCGCCAGCAGCCCCCGGGGCAGGCAGAACAATGAGCAGTTCTTC. Amino acids: CASSPRGRQNNEQFF.

At least ten counts were recorded for this clonotype. The gene calls are TRBV5-6 and TRBJ2-1; no clear D gene. The germline V gene encodes CDR1 SGHDT and CDR2 YYEEEE. V gave up 0 bases and J gave up 7 bases, with 11 bases separating them. CDR3 length equals 14 residues. CDR3 DNA: TGTGCCAGCAGCTTGGTGTCCTCCGCAAATGAGCAGTTCTTC. Translating it yields CASSLVSSANEQFF.